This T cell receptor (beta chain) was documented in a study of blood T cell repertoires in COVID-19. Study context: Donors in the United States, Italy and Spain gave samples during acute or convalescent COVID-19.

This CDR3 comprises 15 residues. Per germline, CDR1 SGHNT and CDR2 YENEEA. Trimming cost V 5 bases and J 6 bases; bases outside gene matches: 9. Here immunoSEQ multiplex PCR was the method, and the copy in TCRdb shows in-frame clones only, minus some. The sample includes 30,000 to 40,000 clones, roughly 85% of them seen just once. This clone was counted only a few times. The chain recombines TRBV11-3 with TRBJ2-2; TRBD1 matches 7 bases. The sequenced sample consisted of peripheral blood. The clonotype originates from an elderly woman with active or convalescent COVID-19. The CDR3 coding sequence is TGTGCCAGCAGCCGACAGGGTTTTTTCGCCGGGGAGCTGTTTTTT. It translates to CASSRQGFFAGELFF.